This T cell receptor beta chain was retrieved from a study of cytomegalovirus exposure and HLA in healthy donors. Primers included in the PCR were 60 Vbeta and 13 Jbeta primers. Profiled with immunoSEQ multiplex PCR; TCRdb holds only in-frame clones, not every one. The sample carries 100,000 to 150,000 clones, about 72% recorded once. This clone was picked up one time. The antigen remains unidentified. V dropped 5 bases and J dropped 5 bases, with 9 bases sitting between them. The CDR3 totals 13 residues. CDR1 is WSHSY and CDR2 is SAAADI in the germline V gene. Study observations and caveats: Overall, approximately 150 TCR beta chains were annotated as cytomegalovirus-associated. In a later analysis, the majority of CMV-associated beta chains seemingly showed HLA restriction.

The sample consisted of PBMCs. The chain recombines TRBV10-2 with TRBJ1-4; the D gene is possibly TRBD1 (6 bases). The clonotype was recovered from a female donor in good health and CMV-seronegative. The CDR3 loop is CASSRDINEKLFF. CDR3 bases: TGCGCCAGCAGTAGGGACATAAATGAAAAACTGTTTTTT.